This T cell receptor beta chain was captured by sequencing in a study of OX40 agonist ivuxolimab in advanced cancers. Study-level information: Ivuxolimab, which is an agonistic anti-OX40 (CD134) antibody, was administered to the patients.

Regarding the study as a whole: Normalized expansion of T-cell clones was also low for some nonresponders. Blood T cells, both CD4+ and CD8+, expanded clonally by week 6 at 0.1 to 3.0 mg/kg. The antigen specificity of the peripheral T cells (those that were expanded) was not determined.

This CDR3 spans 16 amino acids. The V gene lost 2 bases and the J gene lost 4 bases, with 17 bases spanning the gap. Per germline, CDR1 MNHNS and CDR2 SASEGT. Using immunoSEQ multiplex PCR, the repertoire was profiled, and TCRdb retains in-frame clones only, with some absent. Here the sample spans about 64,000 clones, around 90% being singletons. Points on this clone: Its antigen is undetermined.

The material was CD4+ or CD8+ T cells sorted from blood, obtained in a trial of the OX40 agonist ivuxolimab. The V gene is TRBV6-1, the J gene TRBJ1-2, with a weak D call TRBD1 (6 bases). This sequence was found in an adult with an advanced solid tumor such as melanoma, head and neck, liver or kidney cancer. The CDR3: CASSEPGPGQPYGYTF. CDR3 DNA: TGTGCCAGCAGTGAACCGGGGCCCGGACAGCCCTATGGCTACACCTTC.